The rows below give T cell receptor beta chains drawn from one sample of a study of regulatory T cells in long-lasting Graves disease. TCRdb processed the multiplex PCR reads anew with MiXCR; each CDR3 protein has one entry. The profile shows 350,000 to 500,000 distinct CDR3 sequences, roughly 21% of them singletons. The sample was peripheral blood mononuclear cells (PBMCs), taken when the disease was refractory, from a patient treated with antithyroid drugs. These receptors were obtained from a female donor with Graves disease. Both conserved end residues are part of each CDR3. The D gene is left open where the match is weak. Clone size, where shown, is once, few, many, or a class for clones that have expanded.

many,TRBV30,.,TRBJ2-7,CAWSSFEEQYF,TGTGCCTGGAGCTCCTTTGAGGAGCAGTACTTC
.,TRBV20-1,TRBD2,TRBJ2-5,CSTREPGLVLQETQYF,TGCAGTACTAGAGAACCGGGACTAGTTTTGCAAGAGACCCAGTACTTC
many,TRBV6-1,TRBD1,TRBJ2-2,CASQGANTGELFF,TGTGCCAGCCAGGGGGCGAACACCGGGGAGCTGTTTTTT
many,TRBV15,.,TRBJ2-7,CATSREGGAYEQYF,TGTGCCACCAGCAGAGAAGGGGGGGCCTACGAGCAGTACTTC
many,TRBV27,.,TRBJ2-7,CASSFGPGYEQYF,TGTGCCAGCAGTTTTGGGCCCGGTTACGAGCAGTACTTC
many,TRBV12-3/TRBV12-4,TRBD1,TRBJ2-7,CASSLDRVHEQYF,TGTGCCAGCAGCCTAGACAGGGTCCACGAGCAGTACTTC
.,TRBV30,.,TRBJ2-2,CAWRGGNTGELFF,TGTGCCTGGAGGGGGGGGAACACCGGGGAGCTGTTTTTT
.,TRBV7-9,.,TRBJ1-1,CASSPGFAEAFF,TGTGCCAGCAGCCCAGGATTTGCTGAAGCTTTCTTT
few,TRBV11-2,TRBD1,TRBJ2-3,CASTGNRGSTDTQYF,TGTGCCAGCACCGGGAACAGGGGAAGCACAGATACGCAGTATTTT
many,TRBV11-2,TRBD2,TRBJ2-7,CASSLEGTTPYEQYF,TGTGCCAGCAGCTTAGAGGGGACTACCCCCTACGAGCAGTACTTC
few,TRBV6-1,.,TRBJ1-6,CASIGTSSYNSPLHF,TGTGCCAGCATCGGCACAAGCTCCTATAATTCACCCCTCCACTTT
.,TRBV29-1,.,TRBJ1-2,CSVEDAQITYGYTF,TGCAGCGTTGAAGATGCCCAGATTACTTATGGCTACACCTTC
many,TRBV30,.,TRBJ1-2,CAWSSPQGYGYTF,TGTGCCTGGAGTTCCCCACAGGGCTATGGCTACACCTTC
few,TRBV28,TRBD1,TRBJ2-1,CASSLLAAGQGNEQFF,TGTGCCAGCAGTTTATTGGCGGCGGGACAGGGCAATGAGCAGTTCTTC
many,TRBV27,.,TRBJ1-5,CASSGGEASHQPQHF,TGTGCCAGCAGTGGGGGGGAGGCTAGCCATCAGCCCCAGCATTTT
many,TRBV6-2/TRBV6-3,.,TRBJ1-4,CAIRRLDEKLFF,TGTGCCATCAGACGGCTTGATGAAAAACTGTTTTTT
.,TRBV7-9,TRBD1,TRBJ2-7,CAGSKSTGLSYEQYF,TGTGCCGGCAGCAAATCGACAGGGCTCTCCTACGAGCAGTACTTC
many,TRBV3-1,.,TRBJ1-4,CASSSRQTFNEKLFF,TGTGCCAGCAGCTCCAGACAGACTTTTAATGAAAAACTGTTTTTT
.,TRBV7-2,.,TRBJ1-1,CASSFGLRAEAFF,TGTGCCAGCAGCTTTGGATTACGGGCTGAAGCTTTCTTT
.,TRBV2,.,TRBJ2-3,CASSERGRGGDTQYF,TGTGCCAGCAGTGAGCGGGGTAGAGGTGGAGATACGCAGTATTTT
many,TRBV2,TRBD2,TRBJ2-6,CASRLAVHSGANVLTF,TGTGCCAGTAGACTAGCGGTTCACTCTGGGGCCAACGTCCTGACTTTC
many,TRBV27,TRBD1,TRBJ2-7,CASSLAGTGAYEQYF,TGTGCCAGCAGCTTAGCCGGGACAGGAGCCTACGAGCAGTACTTC
.,TRBV20-1,.,TRBJ2-7,CSARGDGLSYEQYF,TGCAGTGCTAGGGGCGACGGCCTCTCCTACGAGCAGTACTTC
many,TRBV28,TRBD1,TRBJ1-2,CASSPTPGQGLGYTF,TGTGCCAGCAGTCCCACACCGGGACAGGGGTTAGGCTACACCTTC
few,TRBV27,.,TRBJ2-2,CASSLSRPNTGELFF,TGTGCCAGCAGTTTATCGAGGCCGAACACCGGGGAGCTGTTTTTT
.,TRBV5-6,TRBD1,TRBJ1-2,CASSQGTGFGYTF,TGTGCCAGCAGCCAGGGGACAGGTTTTGGCTACACCTTC
many,TRBV6-5,TRBD2,TRBJ2-7,CASSLTSGMDEQYF,TGTGCCAGCAGTTTGACTAGCGGGATGGACGAGCAGTACTTC
few,TRBV20-1,TRBD2,TRBJ2-2,CSARNREGREIGELFF,TGCAGTGCTAGAAACCGGGAGGGCCGAGAAATCGGGGAGCTGTTTTTT
.,TRBV7-2,.,TRBJ2-1,CASTQRMGSGEQFF,TGTGCCAGCACCCAACGGATGGGGTCTGGGGAGCAGTTCTTC
few,TRBV15,.,TRBJ2-2,CATTGTPNTGELFF,TGTGCCACCACCGGGACACCGAACACCGGGGAGCTGTTTTTT
many,TRBV6-5,.,TRBJ2-7,CASSYSIERGGQYF,TGTGCCAGCAGTTACTCGATTGAACGCGGCGGGCAGTACTTC
many,TRBV28,TRBD2,TRBJ2-2,CASSFQGLAGELFF,TGTGCCAGCAGTTTCCAGGGACTAGCGGGGGAGCTGTTTTTT
.,TRBV3-1,.,TRBJ2-7,CASSRKTGTLYYEQYF,TGTGCCAGCAGCCGAAAGACCGGGACTCTCTACTACGAGCAGTACTTC
many,TRBV3-1,.,TRBJ1-2,CASSQDGGGRGYTF,TGTGCCAGCAGCCAAGATGGCGGGGGCAGGGGCTACACCTTC
.,TRBV20-1,.,TRBJ2-7,CSARPSDEIRYEQYF,TGCAGTGCCAGACCCTCGGACGAAATTAGGTACGAGCAGTACTTC
.,TRBV20-1,.,TRBJ1-1,CSASSGLRVTEAFF,TGCAGTGCTAGTTCGGGTTTAAGGGTCACTGAAGCTTTCTTT
.,TRBV6-5,.,TRBJ2-3,CASSYVYTDTQYF,TGTGCCAGCAGTTACGTGTACACAGATACGCAGTATTTT
.,TRBV19,TRBD1,TRBJ1-5,CASSMGQGLDQPQHF,TGTGCCAGTAGTATGGGACAGGGGTTAGATCAGCCCCAGCATTTT
many,TRBV6-1,.,TRBJ1-5,CASSEAVFSNQPQHF,TGTGCCAGCAGTGAAGCCGTATTCAGCAATCAGCCCCAGCATTTT
.,TRBV2,TRBD2,TRBJ2-7,CASSLGASGRSYEQYF,TGTGCCAGCAGCTTGGGCGCTAGCGGGAGAAGCTACGAGCAGTACTTC
few,TRBV19,TRBD2,TRBJ2-7,CASSTTGTSAYEQYF,TGTGCCAGTAGTACCACCGGGACTAGCGCCTACGAGCAGTACTTC
.,TRBV20-1,.,TRBJ2-5,CKTLGEGGTQYF,TGCAAGACACTAGGCGAAGGGGGGACCCAGTACTTC
few,TRBV29-1,.,TRBJ1-4,CSVEIGLSGEANEKLFF,TGCAGCGTTGAAATAGGGCTCTCGGGGGAGGCTAATGAAAAACTGTTTTTT
many,TRBV20-1,TRBD1,TRBJ1-1,CSASDRGTEAFF,TGCAGTGCTAGTGACAGGGGCACTGAAGCTTTCTTT
many,TRBV2,.,TRBJ2-2,CASSVGSPGELFF,TGTGCCAGCAGTGTAGGCAGTCCCGGGGAGCTGTTTTTT
many,TRBV29-1,.,TRBJ2-5,CSVGQGGGQETQYF,TGCAGCGTTGGACAGGGCGGGGGCCAAGAGACCCAGTACTTC
many,TRBV20-1,.,TRBJ2-4,CSAERGNGIQYF,TGCAGTGCAGAGCGAGGCAACGGCATTCAGTACTTC
few,TRBV11-2,TRBD2,TRBJ2-7,CASSQGLTSGAREQYF,TGTGCCAGCAGCCAGGGGCTGACTAGCGGAGCTCGGGAGCAGTACTTC
.,TRBV20-1,.,TRBJ2-7,CSARGDRYEQYF,TGCAGTGCTAGAGGGGATCGGTACGAGCAGTACTTC
few,TRBV24-1,TRBD2,TRBJ2-5,CATRAGLADSETQYF,TGTGCCACCAGGGCGGGACTAGCGGACTCAGAGACCCAGTACTTC